The table lists the clone carrying this TCR beta chain with a few counts. As yet, its antigen is unknown. Germline V gives CDR1 LGHNA, CDR2 YSLEER. V was pared by 0 bases and J by 1 base, with 15 bases between. This CDR3 is built from 17 residues. Unique molecular identifiers were incorporated into the prepared TCRbeta library. TCRdb processed the PCR reads anew with MiXCR; each CDR3 protein has one entry. The profile shows about 350,000 distinct CDR3 sequences, 16% of them singletons. These data come from a study of T-cell reconstitution after alpha-beta-depleted transplantation in children. Findings and limits, study-wide: From newly produced T cells came most of the T-cell counts and diversity one year after transplant.

This sequence originates from a male patient aged 2-15 years who had a stem cell transplant for acute lymphoblastic leukemia, so the T cells may come from the graft donor. This chain connects TRBV4-3 to TRBJ2-5; D is possibly TRBD2 (5 bases). The starting material was PBMCs, mostly from graft donor cells, obtained 360 days after TCRalphabeta/CD19-depleted stem cell transplant. CDR3 DNA sequence: TGCGCCAGCAGCCAAGATCCGCCGACGGGGATCCAAGAGACCCAGTACTTC. The encoded protein is CASSQDPPTGIQETQYF.